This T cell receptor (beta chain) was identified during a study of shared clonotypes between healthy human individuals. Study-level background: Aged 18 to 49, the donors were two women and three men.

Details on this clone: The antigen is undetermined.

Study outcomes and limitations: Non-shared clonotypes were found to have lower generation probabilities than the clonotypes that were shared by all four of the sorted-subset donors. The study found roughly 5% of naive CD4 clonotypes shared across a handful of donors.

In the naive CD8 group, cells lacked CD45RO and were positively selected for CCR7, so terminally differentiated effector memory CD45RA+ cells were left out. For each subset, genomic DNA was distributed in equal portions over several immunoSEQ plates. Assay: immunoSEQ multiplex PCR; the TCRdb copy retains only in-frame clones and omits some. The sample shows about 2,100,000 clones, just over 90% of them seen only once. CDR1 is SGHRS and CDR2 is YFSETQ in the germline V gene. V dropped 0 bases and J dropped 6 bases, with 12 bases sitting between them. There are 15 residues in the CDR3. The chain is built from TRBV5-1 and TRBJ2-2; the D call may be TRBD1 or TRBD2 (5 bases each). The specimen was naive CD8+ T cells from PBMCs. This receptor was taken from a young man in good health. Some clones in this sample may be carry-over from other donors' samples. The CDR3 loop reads CASSLAEGPPGELFF. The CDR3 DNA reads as TGCGCCAGCAGCTTGGCAGAGGGACCTCCCGGGGAGCTGTTTTTT.